The TCR beta chain described here comes from a study of ipilimumab plus nivolumab after autologous stem cell transplantation. Profiling relied on immunoSEQ multiplex PCR, and the TCRdb table lists in-frame clones only, not all of them. Here the sample spans about 22,000 clones, 77% being singletons. The germline V gene encodes CDR1 MNHEY and CDR2 SVGAGI. The CDR3 totals 14 residues. Trimming took off 4 bases at V and 7 bases at J, with 13 bases between the two ends. Ipilimumab, 1 mg/kg, started 14 to 28 days after autologous transplant. The V gene is TRBV6-5, the J gene TRBJ1-4; no clear D gene. The sequence was collected from a male donor with diffuse large B-cell lymphoma. This sample comprised PBMCs, obtained in a trial of ipilimumab plus nivolumab as post-transplant consolidation. The CDR3 is CASSSRGYAEKLFF. In DNA, the CDR3 is TGTGCCAGCAGTTCCAGAGGATACGCTGAAAAACTGTTTTTT.